A selection of T cell receptor beta chains follows, all from one sample in a study of T cells in tuberculosis. Profiled with immunoSEQ multiplex PCR; TCRdb holds only in-frame clones, not every one. Here the sample spans around 33,000 clones, 92% being singletons. Specimen: PBMCs, collected at tuberculosis diagnosis. The receptors stem from an adult with tuberculosis. Some clones in this sample may be carry-over from other donors' samples. Each CDR3 is given with its conserved first and last residue. The D gene is left open where the match is weak. Clone size, where shown, is once, few, many, or a class for clones that have expanded.

d_gene	v_gene	abundance	j_gene	CDR3nt	CDR3aa
-	TRBV5-1	-	TRBJ2-7	TGCGCCAGCAGCCCCGGTTCGGGGAACGAGCAGTACTTC	CASSPGSGNEQYF
-	TRBV6-1	-	TRBJ2-5	TGTGCCAGCTCAAAACGAGGGCAAGAGACCCAGTACTTC	CASSKRGQETQYF
-	TRBV6-5	-	TRBJ2-7	TGTGCCAGCAGTTACGATGGACAGAGCTCCTACGAGCAGTACTTC	CASSYDGQSSYEQYF
-	TRBV27	-	TRBJ1-5	TGTGCCAGCGCGCGGGACGCAGATCAGCCCCAGCATTTT	CASARDADQPQHF
-	TRBV7-8	-	TRBJ1-4	TGTGCCAGCAGCTTAGATACACCGGAAAAACTGTTTTTT	CASSLDTPEKLFF
-	TRBV6-6	once	TRBJ2-7	TGTGCCAGCAATTCCAGACTCTCCTACGAGCAGTACTTC	CASNSRLSYEQYF
-	TRBV7-8	-	TRBJ2-7	TGTGCCAGCAGCTTAGCACACAGGGTAGGGTCCTACGAGCAGTACTTC	CASSLAHRVGSYEQYF
-	TRBV18	-	TRBJ2-7	TGTGCCAGCTCACCACCGTCACCCAGACACACCTACGAGCAGTACTTC	CASSPPSPRHTYEQYF
TRBD2	TRBV6-1	once	TRBJ2-7	TGTGCCAGCAGTGCTTTAGCGGGGGGGTACGAGCAGTACTTC	CASSALAGGYEQYF
TRBD1	TRBV19	-	TRBJ1-1	TGTGCCAGTAGCCACAGGGGAGACACTGAAGCTTTCTTT	CASSHRGDTEAFF
-	TRBV5-1	-	TRBJ2-2	TGCGCCAGCAGAGGAGGGTTTGTTTCGGGCGGGGAGCTGTTTTTT	CASRGGFVSGGELFF
-	TRBV2	-	TRBJ2-4	TGTGCCAGCAGTGAGAAACGGCCTCAGGTTGACTTC	CASSEKRPQVDF